This T cell receptor (beta chain) was identified during a study of Ad26.COV2.S vaccination and SARS-CoV-2 variants. The CDR3 is 16 amino acids. Germline CDR1 is KGHDR and CDR2 is SFDVKD. The J segment lost 0 bases and the V segment lost 3 bases, leaving 4 bases of the junction unmatched. About this clone: Its antigen remains unknown.

TCRdb keeps only in-frame clones here, not all; method: immunoSEQ multiplex PCR. The sample consists of 440,000 or so clones, approximately 90% of them appearing once. Findings and caveats of the study: Total T cell responses may have been underestimated by the TCR breadth and depth analyses.

Stated treatment: around 19 received Ad26.COV2.S at low or high dose, single or two shots; 5 received placebo; per-sample allocation not given. Sampling was performed 63 days after the first vaccine or placebo injection. The sequenced sample was peripheral blood, obtained in a trial of Ad26.COV2.S vaccine versus placebo. This TCR was recovered from a person aged 18-65 years who received the Ad26.COV2.S COVID-19 vaccine or a placebo. This sequence joins TRBV24-1 and TRBJ1-5; 7 bases are shared with TRBD1. In nucleotides, the CDR3 is TGTGCCACCAGTGATGGGGACAGTTATAGCAATCAGCCCCAGCATTTT. This encodes CATSDGDSYSNQPQHF.